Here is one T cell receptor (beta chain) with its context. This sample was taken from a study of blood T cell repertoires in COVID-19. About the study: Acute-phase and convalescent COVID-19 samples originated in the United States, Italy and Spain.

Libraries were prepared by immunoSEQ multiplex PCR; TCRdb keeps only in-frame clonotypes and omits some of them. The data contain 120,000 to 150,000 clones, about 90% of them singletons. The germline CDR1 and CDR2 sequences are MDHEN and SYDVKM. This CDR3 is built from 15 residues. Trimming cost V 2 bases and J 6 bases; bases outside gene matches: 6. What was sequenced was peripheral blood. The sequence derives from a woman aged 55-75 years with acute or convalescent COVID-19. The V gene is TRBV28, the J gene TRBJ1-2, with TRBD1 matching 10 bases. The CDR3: CASSLPPGTGDGYTF. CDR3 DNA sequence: TGTGCCAGCAGTTTACCCCCCGGGACAGGGGATGGCTACACCTTC.